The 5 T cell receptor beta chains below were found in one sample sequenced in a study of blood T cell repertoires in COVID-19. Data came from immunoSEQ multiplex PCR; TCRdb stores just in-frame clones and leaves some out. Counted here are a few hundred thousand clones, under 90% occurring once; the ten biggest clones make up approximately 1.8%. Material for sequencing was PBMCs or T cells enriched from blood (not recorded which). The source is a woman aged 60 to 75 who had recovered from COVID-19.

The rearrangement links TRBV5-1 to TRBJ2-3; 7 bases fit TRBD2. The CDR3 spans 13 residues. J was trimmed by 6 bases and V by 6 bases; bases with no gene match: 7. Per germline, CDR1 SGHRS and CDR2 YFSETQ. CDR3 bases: TGCGCCAGCATGGTTCGGGAGGCGGATACGCAGTATTTT. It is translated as CASMVREADTQYF.

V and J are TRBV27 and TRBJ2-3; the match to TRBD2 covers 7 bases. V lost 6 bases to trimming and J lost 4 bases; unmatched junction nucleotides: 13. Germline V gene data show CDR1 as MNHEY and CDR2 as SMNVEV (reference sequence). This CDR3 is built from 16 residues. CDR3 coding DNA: TGTGCCAGCAGCCGACCGGGAGGAAGTGGTGCAGATACGCAGTATTTT. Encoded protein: CASSRPGGSGADTQYF.

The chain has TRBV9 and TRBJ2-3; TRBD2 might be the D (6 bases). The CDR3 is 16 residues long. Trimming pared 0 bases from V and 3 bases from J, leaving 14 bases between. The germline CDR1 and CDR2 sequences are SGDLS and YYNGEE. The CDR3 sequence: CASSVAFRGGTDTQYF. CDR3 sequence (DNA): TGTGCCAGCAGCGTAGCTTTTCGGGGAGGAACAGATACGCAGTATTTT.

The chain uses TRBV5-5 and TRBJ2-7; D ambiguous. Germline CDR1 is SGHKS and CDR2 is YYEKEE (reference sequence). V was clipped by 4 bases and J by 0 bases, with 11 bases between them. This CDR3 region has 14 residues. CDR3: CASSVTANSYEQYF. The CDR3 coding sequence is TGTGCCAGCAGCGTAACAGCTAACTCCTACGAGCAGTACTTC.

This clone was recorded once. This CDR3 reads CASSSGQNYGYTF. CDR3 sequence (DNA): TGTGCCAGCAGCTCCGGACAGAACTATGGCTACACCTTC. This chain uses TRBV12-3 or TRBV12-4 with TRBJ1-2; a weak D match, TRBD1 (6 bases). V was clipped by 6 bases and J by 2 bases, with 10 bases between them. CDR3 size: 13 residues.